This TCR beta chain was captured in a study of identical twins. TCRdb re-derived calls from the 5' RACE reads in MiXCR, one entry per CDR3 protein. The table includes roughly 720,000 distinct CDR3 sequences, 15% to 20% detected once. V was shortened by 1 base and J by 5 bases, with 12 bases between the two germline ends. This CDR3 is 14 amino acids long. The V gene's germline CDR1 is SGHTA and CDR2 FQGNSA. This clonotype was observed a handful of times. Its target is unknown. Study-wide results and limits: Excess sharing by twins proved weaker in beta out-of-frame sequences. While abundant cord blood beta clonotypes carried fewer insertions, memory repertoires showed no such pattern.

This same sample was also taken into another study, of T cells expressing NK-cell markers. That paper states: Several experiments confined sorting to alpha-beta TCR T cells with an anti-gamma-delta TCR antibody. Each of roughly 6 donors carried dominant NKG2C+ clonotypes accounting for about 1.0-8% of CD8+ T cells.

The genes are TRBV7-2 and TRBJ2-7; possible D gene TRBD1, 6 bases. The specimen sequenced was PBMCs. The TCR was taken from a woman aged 18-29 years in good health. CDR3 residues: CASSLDRANDEQYF. The CDR3 nucleotides read TGTGCCAGCAGCTTAGACAGGGCCAATGACGAGCAGTACTTC.